The 16 T cell receptor beta chains below were found in one sample sequenced in a study of blood T cell repertoires in COVID-19. Assay used: immunoSEQ multiplex PCR; TCRdb lists only in-frame clones, some missing. The sample records about 240,000 clones, 87% being singletons. Sequencing used peripheral blood. The origin of the receptors is a man aged 55-75 years who had recovered from COVID-19.

V gene TRBV28 combines with J gene TRBJ1-5; 8 bases fit TRBD1. The CDR3 loop spans 15 amino acids. Germline V gene sequence: CDR1 MDHEN, CDR2 SYDVKM. The trim removed 5 bases at V and 3 bases at J, leaving 6 bases unmatched. CDR3 region: CASSGSGGNNQPQHF. The CDR3, as DNA: TGTGCCAGCAGTGGATCAGGGGGCAACAATCAGCCCCAGCATTTT.

This clone has only a few counts. The CDR3: CASSYSMVRSNEKLFF. CDR3 nucleotide sequence: TGTGCCAGCAGTTACTCGATGGTCAGGTCGAACGAAAAACTGTTTTTT. The rearrangement joins TRBV6-5 to TRBJ1-4; D is undetermined. Trimming removed 0 bases from V and 8 bases from J, with 16 bases in between. The CDR3 has 16 amino acids. CDR1 and CDR2 (germline): MNHEY, SVGAGI.

The chain joins TRBV7-9 to TRBJ2-1; tentatively, D is TRBD2 (5 bases). Trimming shortened V by 6 bases and J by 7 bases, and 22 bases separated the two germline ends. Per the germline V gene, CDR1 is SEHNR and CDR2 is FQNEAQ (reference sequence). The CDR3 has 16 residues. In nucleotides, the CDR3 is TGTGCCAGCAGTGAAACTGGCAGCAGTAGGGAGAATGAGCAGTTCTTC. Translation: CASSETGSSRENEQFF.

A remark on this clone: The same CDR3 arises from other DNA sequences in this sample as well. The genes are TRBV18 and TRBJ1-2, with 11 positions matching TRBD1. V shed 6 bases and J 4 bases; nucleotides not matched to a gene: 4. The germline gives CDR1 KGHSH, CDR2 LQKENI. CDR3 length equals 14 residues. DNA for the CDR3: TGTGCCAGCTCGCCGGGACAGGGGGGCTATGGCTACACCTTC. It encodes CASSPGQGGYGYTF.

J is TRBJ2-1 and V is TRBV5-1; the D is unclear. V shed 1 base and J shed 0 bases, with 11 bases lying between them. Germline loops: CDR1 SGHRS, CDR2 YFSETQ. The CDR3 consists of 16 residues. The CDR3 loop is CASSLFGDTSYNEQFF. In nucleotides, the CDR3 is TGCGCCAGCAGCTTGTTTGGCGACACCTCCTACAATGAGCAGTTCTTC.

J is TRBJ2-7 and V is TRBV2; TRBD1 aligns across 9 bases. The V and J ends lost 6 bases and 2 bases, in that order; junction bases with no gene match: 11. The CDR3 runs 16 residues. Germline CDR1 is SNHLY and CDR2 is FYNNEI. CDR3 amino acids: CASRATGDRAAYEQYF. The CDR3 bases are TGTGCCAGCAGAGCCACCGGGGACAGGGCGGCCTACGAGCAGTACTTC.

The rearrangement links TRBV3-1 (or the pseudogene TRBV3-2) to TRBJ1-2, with D possibly matching TRBD1 (5 bases). The CDR3 contains 14 residues. Germline CDR1 LGHDT, CDR2 YNNKEL (reference sequence). Trimming took 1 base from V and 4 from J, leaving 10 bases between them. The CDR3 sequence is CASSQGAGVYGYTF. The CDR3, as DNA: TGTGCCAGCAGCCAAGGTGCGGGGGTCTATGGCTACACCTTC.

The genes are TRBV7-9 and TRBJ2-1, with 7 bases matching TRBD1. After removal of 1 base from V and 0 bases from J, the junction contained 12 bases not matched to a gene. The germline V gene encodes CDR1 SEHNR and CDR2 FQNEAQ (reference sequence). This CDR3 is 19 amino acids long. The CDR3 DNA reads TGTGCCAGCAGCTTAGAATTCGTGGTGACAGGGAGCTCCTACAATGAGCAGTTCTTC. This sequence encodes CASSLEFVVTGSSYNEQFF.

The CDR3 is CATRQGGLYNEQFF. CDR3 nucleotides: TGTGCCACCAGGCAAGGGGGCCTTTACAATGAGCAGTTCTTC. V usage is TRBV15 and J usage is TRBJ2-1; 7 bases fit TRBD1. CDR1 is LNHNV and CDR2 is YYDKDF in the germline V gene (reference sequence). The CDR3 runs 14 residues. J gave up 4 bases and V 6 bases, and 6 bases lay outside the gene matches.

The chain combines TRBV9 with TRBJ2-3; a weak D match, TRBD2 (5 bases). Trimming pared 1 base from V and 2 bases from J, leaving 14 bases between. Germline-derived CDR1 and CDR2 are SGDLS and YYNGEE. CDR3 size: 16 residues. As DNA, the CDR3 is TGTGCCAGCAGCGTACACCCTGGGGAGCTCACAGATACGCAGTATTTT. Protein sequence: CASSVHPGELTDTQYF.

In its sample, this clone was seen a few times. The gene calls are TRBV19 and TRBJ2-5; D is possibly TRBD1 (6 bases). Deletions cut 4 bases from V and 11 bases from J, with 11 bases between. CDR3 size: 11 residues. Germline lookup yields CDR1 LNHDA and CDR2 SQIVND (reference sequence). This CDR3 is CASSSLGQQYF. The CDR3 nucleotides read TGTGCCAGTAGTAGCCTCGGACAGCAGTACTTC.

A few counts support this clone. The CDR3 here is CATSDPRTGMDTGELFF. CDR3 DNA: TGTGCCACCAGTGACCCCCGGACAGGCATGGACACCGGGGAGCTGTTTTTT. J is TRBJ2-2 and V is TRBV24-1, with 7 nucleotides matching TRBD1. CDR3 length: 17 residues. V lost 4 bases and J lost 3; bases outside the gene matches: 10. Germline V gives CDR1 KGHDR, CDR2 SFDVKD.

The CDR3 nucleotides read TGTGCCAGCAGTACCGGGACAGGGAGCTACGAGCAGTACTTC. Translating gives CASSTGTGSYEQYF. This chain links TRBV28 with TRBJ2-7, with 9 nucleotides matching TRBD1. The V and J ends lost 5 bases and 3 bases, in that order; junction bases with no gene match: 5. The CDR3 is 14 amino acids. Germline V gene lookup returns CDR1 MDHEN and CDR2 SYDVKM.

The V gene is TRBV1, the J gene TRBJ2-1; the table calls TRBD2, which could not be checked here. TRBV1 is a pseudogene segment. This CDR3 has 20 residues. The CDR3 spells CTSSQDPRVPAGGKIYEQFF. Written as DNA, the CDR3 is TGCACCAGCAGCCAAGACCCCCGGGTACCAGCGGGGGGGAAGATATACGAGCAGTTCTTC.

This clone was recorded a few times. The V gene is TRBV7-9, the J gene TRBJ2-2; D is possibly TRBD1 (6 bases). The germline V and J ends were trimmed by 4 bases and 5 bases, with 17 bases remaining between them. CDR1 SEHNR and CDR2 FQNEAQ come from the germline V gene (reference sequence). The length of the CDR3 is 16 residues. The CDR3 loop reads CASSWKGPGETGELFF. For the CDR3, the DNA is TGTGCCAGCAGCTGGAAAGGGCCAGGGGAGACCGGGGAGCTGTTTTTT.

The chain has TRBV6-5 and TRBJ1-3, with no clear D. Germline V gene sequence: CDR1 MNHEY, CDR2 SVGAGI. This CDR3 spans 14 amino acids. Trimming removed 6 bases from V and 4 bases from J, with 13 bases in between. CDR3 sequence: CASRSPGAGNTIYF. The CDR3 bases are TGTGCCAGCAGGTCCCCGGGAGCCGGAAACACCATATATTTT.